What follows are 27 T cell receptor beta chains derived from one specimen sequenced in a study of blood T cell repertoires in COVID-19. Some clones are missing from TCRdb's copy, which holds only in-frame ones; the method was immunoSEQ multiplex PCR. The table shows approximately 93,000 clones, with approximately 86% occurring only once. The sample taken for sequencing was peripheral blood. These receptor sequences come from a man in his fifties with COVID-19, enrolled during active disease.

The rearrangement uses TRBV27 and TRBJ2-1, with 10 bases matching TRBD1. Germline V gene data show CDR1 as MNHEY and CDR2 as SMNVEV (reference sequence). Trimming cost V 5 bases and J 3 bases; bases outside gene matches: 7. The CDR3 runs 16 residues. CDR3 residues: CASSPRTGGIYNEQFF. In DNA form, the CDR3 reads TGTGCCAGCAGTCCCCGGACAGGGGGAATCTACAATGAGCAGTTCTTC.

The chain employs TRBV9 and TRBJ2-2, with TRBD1 as a possible D gene (5 bases). Germline V gene lookup returns CDR1 SGDLS and CDR2 YYNGEE. CDR3 length: 15 residues. V was shortened by 4 bases and J by 2 bases, with 12 bases between the two germline ends. This chain's CDR3 is CASSPHQGNTGELFF. The CDR3, as DNA: TGTGCCAGCAGCCCCCATCAGGGTAACACCGGGGAGCTGTTTTTT.

This clone has only one observation. The V and J genes are TRBV5-1 and TRBJ2-5, with TRBD2 matching 8 bases. The CDR3 is made up of 15 amino acids. CDR1 and CDR2 from the germline V gene are SGHRS and YFSETQ. J lost 2 bases, V lost 1 base, and 4 bases had no gene match. In DNA, the CDR3 is TGCGCCAGCAGCTTGTTAACGGGGGGGCAAGAGACCCAGTACTTC. Protein sequence: CASSLLTGGQETQYF.

The V call is TRBV19, the J call TRBJ2-3, with TRBD2 matching 13 bases. The J segment lost 3 bases and the V segment lost 1 base, leaving 1 base of the junction unmatched. The CDR3 has 16 residues. CDR1 and CDR2 (germline): LNHDA, SQIVND (reference sequence). CDR3 amino acids: CASSIVLAGGTDTQYF. The CDR3 nucleotides read TGTGCCAGTAGTATAGTACTAGCGGGGGGGACAGATACGCAGTATTTT.

In its sample, this clone was seen once. The V call is TRBV6-5, the J call TRBJ2-6; the match to TRBD2 covers 8 bases. J was trimmed by 2 bases and V by 6 bases; bases with no gene match: 3. Per the germline V gene, CDR1 is MNHEY and CDR2 is SVGAGI. This CDR3 comprises 15 residues. The CDR3 spells CASSPGGAGANVLTF. The CDR3 coding sequence is TGTGCCAGCAGCCCCGGGGGGGCTGGGGCCAACGTCCTGACTTTC.

V usage is TRBV6-6 and J usage is TRBJ2-2, with TRBD1 matching over 8 bases. The trim removed 7 bases at V and 7 bases at J, leaving 8 bases unmatched. Looked up from germline, CDR1 is MNHNY and CDR2 is SVGAGI (reference sequence). The CDR3 spans 14 residues. CDR3 residues: CASTQGARGGELFF. In DNA form, the CDR3 reads TGTGCCAGCACGCAGGGGGCGCGCGGCGGGGAGCTGTTTTTT.

The J gene is TRBJ1-2, the V gene TRBV3-1 (or the pseudogene TRBV3-2), with TRBD1 matching over 8 bases. This CDR3 has 16 residues. V shed 0 bases and J 4 bases; nucleotides not matched to a gene: 7. CDR1 and CDR2 (germline): LGHDT, YNNKEL (reference sequence). CDR3 loop: CASSQDQTGVVYGYTF. As DNA, the CDR3 is TGTGCCAGCAGCCAAGACCAGACAGGGGTGGTCTATGGCTACACCTTC.

Only a few counts were recorded for this clone. The gene calls are TRBV29-1 and TRBJ1-1, with a tentative D call TRBD1 (6 bases). The V gene's germline CDR1 is SQVTM and CDR2 ANQGSEA. There are 12 residues in the CDR3. Trimming pared 7 bases from V and 7 bases from J, leaving 16 bases between. CDR3: CSGTGTPNEAFF. The CDR3 nucleotides read TGCAGCGGAACCGGGACACCCAATGAAGCTTTCTTT.

The chain employs TRBV10-3 and TRBJ1-1; D unclear. This CDR3 contains 12 residues. Trimming stripped 1 base from V and 8 bases from J, with 8 bases between. Per germline, CDR1 ENHRY and CDR2 SYGVKD. The CDR3 DNA reads TGTGCCATCAGTGAGTATGAGGGAGAAGCTTTCTTT. Translated, it gives CAISEYEGEAFF.

The chain uses TRBV30 and TRBJ1-5; TRBD1 is a possible D gene (6 bases). Deletions cut 5 bases from V and 0 bases from J, with 14 bases between. This CDR3 is 15 amino acids long. The germline V gene has CDR1 GTSNPN and CDR2 SVGIG (reference sequence). CDR3 DNA: TGTGCCTGGGGCACAGGGTTGAATAGCAATCAGCCCCAGCATTTT. Protein: CAWGTGLNSNQPQHF. Supplemented by reference TRBV30 and TRBJ1-5, the full variable domain reads SQTIHQWPATLVQPVGSPLSLECTVEGTSNPNLYWYRQAAGRGLQLLFYSVGIGQISSEVPQNLSASRPQDRQFILSSKKLLLSDSGFYLCAWGTGLNSNQPQHFGDGTRLSIL.

The rearrangement joins TRBV7-9 to TRBJ1-2, with a tentative D call TRBD1 (6 bases). V lost 4 bases, J lost 3 bases, and 15 bases lay in between. The CDR3 has 15 amino acids. The germline V gene encodes CDR1 SEHNR and CDR2 FQNEAQ (reference sequence). This CDR3 reads CASSYGQRPYYGYTF. The CDR3 bases are TGTGCCAGCAGCTACGGACAGCGCCCATACTATGGCTACACCTTC.

The chain uses TRBV28 and TRBJ1-5; no firm D call. Between the trimmed V and J ends, which lost 7 bases and 7 bases, there was a span of 5 bases. CDR3 length: 10 residues. Germline CDR1 is MDHEN and CDR2 is SYDVKM. In nucleotides, the CDR3 is TGTGCCAGCATCCAACAGCCCCAGCATTTT. Residues: CASIQQPQHF. The variable domain in full, completed from reference TRBV28 and TRBJ1-5, reads DVKVTQSSRYLVKRTGEKVFLECVQDMDHENMFWYRQDPGLGLRLIYFSYDVKMKEKGDIPEGYSVSREKKERFSLILESASTNQTSMYLCASIQQPQHFGDGTRLSIL.

The CDR3 here is CASSLSPGAELFF. The CDR3 coding sequence is TGTGCCAGCAGTTTATCTCCAGGGGCGGAACTGTTTTTT. This rearrangement joins TRBV27 to TRBJ1-4, with a tentative D call TRBD1 (6 bases). There are 13 residues in the CDR3. The germline gives CDR1 MNHEY, CDR2 SMNVEV (reference sequence). V was clipped by 0 bases and J by 12 bases, with 11 bases between them.

This rearrangement joins TRBV6-2 or TRBV6-3 to TRBJ1-1, with D maybe TRBD1 (6 bases). Deletions cut 3 bases from V and 5 bases from J, with 22 bases between. CDR3 length: 17 residues. From germline, CDR1 is MNHEY and CDR2 SVGEGT. This CDR3 is CASSYWGRGGRGTEAFF. Here the CDR3 DNA reads TGTGCCAGCAGTTATTGGGGCAGGGGCGGCAGGGGTACTGAAGCTTTCTTT.

This rearrangement joins TRBV3-1 (or the pseudogene TRBV3-2) to TRBJ2-7; a weak D match, TRBD1 (6 bases). The germline gives CDR1 LGHDT, CDR2 YNNKEL (reference sequence). Trimming cost V 1 base and J 3 bases, with 22 bases left between them. The CDR3 is 18 amino acids. The CDR3 bases are TGTGCCAGCAGCCAAGGAAAACTTTGGACAGAGAGAAACTACGAGCAGTACTTC. Translating gives CASSQGKLWTERNYEQYF.

The chain recombines TRBV15 with TRBJ2-2; 7 bases are shared with TRBD2. This CDR3 is built from 14 residues. The germline V gene encodes CDR1 LNHNV and CDR2 YYDKDF (reference sequence). The V gene end was trimmed by 5 bases and the J gene end by 6 bases; junction bases not matched to a gene: 6. CDR3 DNA sequence: TGTGCCACCAGCGGGGATCGGGGGGCCGGGGAGCTGTTTTTT. Residues: CATSGDRGAGELFF. Variable domain in full (rest from reference TRBV15 and TRBJ2-2): DAMVIQNPRYQVTQFGKPVTLSCSQTLNHNVMYWYQQKSSQAPKLLFHYYDKDFNNEADTPDNFQSRRPNTSFCFLDIRSPGLGDTAMYLCATSGDRGAGELFFGEGSRLTVL.

This chain links TRBV11-2 with TRBJ1-1; a possible D gene is TRBD1 (5 bases). Germline assignment: CDR1 SGHAT and CDR2 FQNNGV. The CDR3 is 13 amino acids. V dropped 0 bases and J dropped 6 bases, with 8 bases sitting between them. The CDR3 sequence is CASSLEQVAEAFF. The CDR3 region has the DNA TGTGCCAGCAGCTTAGAACAGGTTGCTGAAGCTTTCTTT.

This chain links TRBV7-2 with TRBJ2-7; D gene ambiguous. V dropped 3 bases and J dropped 0 bases, with 12 bases sitting between them. This CDR3 region has 15 residues. The V gene's germline CDR1 is SGHTA and CDR2 FQGNSA. The CDR3 DNA follows: TGTGCCAGCAGCTTCTTCGGTTACGACTCCTACGAGCAGTACTTC. Residues: CASSFFGYDSYEQYF.

This chain connects TRBV7-2 to TRBJ2-7, with a tentative D call TRBD1 (6 bases). This CDR3 is 14 amino acids long. V was trimmed by 2 bases and J by 3 bases, leaving 11 bases between them. From germline, CDR1 is SGHTA and CDR2 FQGNSA. The CDR3: CASSLTRGSYEQYF. CDR3 nucleotides: TGTGCCAGCAGCTTAACCAGGGGCAGCTACGAGCAGTACTTC.

V is TRBV11-2 and J is TRBJ2-2; perhaps TRBD2 as D (5 bases). The CDR3 runs 14 residues. CDR1 and CDR2 (germline): SGHAT, FQNNGV. Trimming took 5 bases from V and 7 from J, leaving 14 bases between them. The CDR3: CASSLVTRIGELFF. As DNA, the CDR3 is TGTGCCAGCAGCCTCGTTACTAGGATCGGGGAGCTGTTTTTT. The full variable domain, in which reference TRBV11-2 and TRBJ2-2 provide the parts outside the CDR3, is EAGVAQSPRYKIIEKRQSVAFWCNPISGHATLYWYQQILGQGPKLLIQFQNNGVVDDSQLPKDRFSAERLKGVDSTLKIQPAKLEDSAVYLCASSLVTRIGELFFGEGSRLTVL.

The chain is built from TRBV4-1 and TRBJ2-7; 11 bases fit TRBD2. CDR1 and CDR2 from the germline V gene are MGHRA and YSYEKL. This CDR3 spans 16 amino acids. With V trimmed by 1 base and J by 4 bases, 6 bases remained unmatched. CDR3 in amino acids: CASSQVITSGGYEQYF. CDR3 nucleotides: TGCGCCAGCAGCCAAGTTATTACTAGCGGGGGTTACGAGCAGTACTTC.

V usage is TRBV7-3 and J usage is TRBJ1-1; D gene unclear. The CDR3 runs 15 residues. CDR1 is SGHTA and CDR2 is FQGTGA in the germline V gene. The V gene lost 1 base and the J gene lost 0 bases, with 9 bases spanning the gap. CDR3 coding DNA: TGTGCCAGCAGCTTAAGTGGAGCAATGAACACTGAAGCTTTCTTT. As protein: CASSLSGAMNTEAFF.

The chain couples TRBV6-2 or TRBV6-3 to TRBJ2-7; TRBD1 matches at 7 bases. J gave up 5 bases and V 6 bases, and 10 bases lay outside the gene matches. The CDR3 loop spans 14 amino acids. CDR1 and CDR2 from the germline V gene are MNHEY and SVGEGT. The CDR3 reads CASSTYTGVDEQYF. The CDR3 DNA reads TGTGCCAGCAGCACTTATACAGGGGTCGACGAGCAGTACTTC.

This clone was seen more than once but under ten times. The rearrangement uses TRBV29-1 and TRBJ2-5, with D possibly being TRBD1 (5 bases). There are 14 residues in the CDR3. V was trimmed by 0 bases and J by 4 bases, leaving 12 bases between them. Germline lookup yields CDR1 SQVTM and CDR2 ANQGSEA. This CDR3 reads CSVEDLGLGETQYF. CDR3 nucleotides: TGCAGCGTTGAAGATCTGGGGCTGGGAGAGACCCAGTACTTC. The entire variable domain, with the rest obtained from reference TRBV29-1 and TRBJ2-5, is as follows: SAVISQKPSRDICQRGTSLTIQCQVDSQVTMMFWYRQQPGQSLTLIATANQGSEATYESGFVIDKFPISRPNLTFSTLTVSNMSPEDSSIYLCSVEDLGLGETQYFGPGTRLLVL.

This rearrangement joins TRBV19 to TRBJ2-3, with 9 nucleotides matching TRBD1. From germline, CDR1 is LNHDA and CDR2 SQIVND (reference sequence). Trimming removed 5 bases from V and 5 bases from J; junction bases left unmatched: 5. This CDR3 is built from 14 residues. The CDR3, as DNA: TGTGCCAGTAGTGCTGGACAGGGGATAGATACGCAGTATTTT. Its protein is CASSAGQGIDTQYF.

This clone has only one observation. This chain joins TRBV5-5 and TRBJ2-7; D remains ambiguous. V dropped 1 base and J dropped 4 bases, with 6 bases sitting between them. The CDR3 spans 12 residues. In germline, CDR1 is SGHKS, CDR2 YYEKEE (reference sequence). This CDR3 reads CASSLLEYEQYF. The CDR3 DNA follows: TGTGCCAGCAGCTTGCTAGAATACGAGCAGTACTTC.

The chain is built from TRBV6-5 and TRBJ1-5; D is ambiguous. Germline V gene sequence: CDR1 MNHEY, CDR2 SVGAGI. V dropped 4 bases and J dropped 6 bases, with 7 bases sitting between them. The CDR3 contains 12 residues. CDR3 loop: CASSSGLQPQHF. CDR3 in DNA: TGTGCCAGCAGTTCCGGACTTCAGCCCCAGCATTTT.